A selection of T cell receptor beta chains follows, all from one sample in a study of post-analysis software for immune sequencing data. TCRdb fed the PCR reads into MiXCR, producing one record per CDR3 protein. The repertoire holds hundreds of thousands of distinct CDR3 sequences, with approximately 59% as singletons. Sequenced input: blood. These receptors all come from a girl aged 2 to 10 with multiple sclerosis. The conserved cysteine and the conserved F or W are not part of the CDR3 here. The listing skips clone size in some rows; elsewhere it reads once, few, many or a size class.

j_call v_call clone_size cdr3_aa
TRBJ2-3 TRBV20-1 NA SASEPTSETDTQY
TRBJ2-5 TRBV11-2 NA ASSRAGYRETQY
TRBJ2-5 TRBV5-6 NA ASSLGDRTQY
TRBJ2-1 TRBV5-1 NA ASSTGTDEQF
TRBJ2-5 TRBV12-3/TRBV12-4 few ASRPGQGEWETQY
TRBJ2-1 TRBV12-5 NA ASGLPTAYNEQF
TRBJ1-2 TRBV25-1 NA ASGEGQPYGYT
TRBJ2-5 TRBV6-5 few ASSYRTGSKETQY
TRBJ2-4 TRBV4-1 NA ANSHPTGYGAKNIQY
TRBJ1-5 TRBV7-2 NA ASSFQGAGNNQPQH
TRBJ1-2 TRBV10-3 NA AISSGTERYGYT
TRBJ2-7 TRBV7-9 NA ASSLKGQDSYEQY
NA TRBV29-1 NA SVEKAEGATYDEQY
TRBJ2-5 TRBV6-6 NA ASNLGGASGGMETQY
TRBJ1-2 TRBV27 NA ASKIGQGYGYT
TRBJ2-1 TRBV20-1 NA SAPTSGGTGDEQF
TRBJ2-4 TRBV29-1 NA STPGTSDRSQY
TRBJ1-1 TRBV5-6 NA ASSRDSVMNTEAF
TRBJ2-3 TRBV5-1 NA ASRSGTGGLTQY
TRBJ1-4 TRBV15 few ATSRDTSTGSLGTNEKLF
TRBJ2-7 TRBV6-1 NA ASSELDSTYEQY
TRBJ2-1 TRBV29-1 few SVSSGSINEQF
TRBJ2-1 TRBV7-2 NA ASSWASGRLNEQF
TRBJ2-1 TRBV5-4 few ASSLKAGAGNEQF
TRBJ2-1 TRBV9 NA ASSVGGSAEQF
TRBJ2-1 TRBV6-8 NA ASSYVGLAGEGF
TRBJ2-1 TRBV20-1 NA SATRAGTYNEQF
TRBJ2-1 TRBV10-3 NA AIRGSSYNEQF
TRBJ1-1 TRBV29-1 few SVDKRVMNTEAF
TRBJ2-1 TRBV10-2 NA ASSESYGTPRWDNEQF
TRBJ2-1 TRBV6-6 NA ASSGSHHEQF
TRBJ1-2 TRBV10-2 NA ASSVEGFYGYT
TRBJ2-3 TRBV15 NA ATSSSYVGTGTADTQY
TRBJ2-2 TRBV4-3 NA ASSLTDRGLNTGELF
TRBJ1-4 TRBV6-5 few ASSYSTGEKLF
TRBJ1-5 TRBV12-3/TRBV12-4 NA ASSRTGRQPQH
TRBJ2-3 TRBV11-3 NA ASRKLGGASTDTQY
TRBJ2-3 TRBV7-3 NA ASSFGTVLGNTQY
NA TRBV20-1 NA SAREDGVQETQY
TRBJ2-3 TRBV4-2 few ASSQDGPLTDTQY
TRBJ2-7 TRBV12-3/TRBV12-4 NA ASSFDRGPYEQY
TRBJ1-5 TRBV27 NA ASSDRVRLLSNQPQH
TRBJ2-6 TRBV18 NA ASSSSWGDNVLT